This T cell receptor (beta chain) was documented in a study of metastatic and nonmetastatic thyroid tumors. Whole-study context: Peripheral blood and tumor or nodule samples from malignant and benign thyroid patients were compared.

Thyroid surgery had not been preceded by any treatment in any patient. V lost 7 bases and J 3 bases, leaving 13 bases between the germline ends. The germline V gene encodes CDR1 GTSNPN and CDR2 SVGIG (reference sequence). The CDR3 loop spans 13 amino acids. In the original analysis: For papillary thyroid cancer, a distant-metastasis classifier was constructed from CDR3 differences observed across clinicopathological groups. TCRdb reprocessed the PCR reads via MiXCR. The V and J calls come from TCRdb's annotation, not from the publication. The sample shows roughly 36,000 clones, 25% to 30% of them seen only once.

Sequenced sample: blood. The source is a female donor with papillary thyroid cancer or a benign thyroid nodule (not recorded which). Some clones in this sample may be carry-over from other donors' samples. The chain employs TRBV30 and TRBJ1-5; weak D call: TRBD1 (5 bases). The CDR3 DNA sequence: TGTGCCTCCCAGAGGGGCCCCAATCAGCCCCAGCATTTT. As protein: CASQRGPNQPQHF. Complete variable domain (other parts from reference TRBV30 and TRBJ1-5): SQTIHQWPATLVQPVGSPLSLECTVEGTSNPNLYWYRQAAGRGLQLLFYSVGIGQISSEVPQNLSASRPQDRQFILSSKKLLLSDSGFYLCASQRGPNQPQHFGDGTRLSIL.